Shown below are 14 T cell receptor beta chains from a single sample sequenced in a study of T cell repertoires in cytomegalovirus infection. No antigens are known for them. TCRdb itself ran the reads through MiXCR, one entry per CDR3 protein. This sample has roughly 990,000 distinct CDR3 sequences, with around 31% found just once. The material sequenced was cultured CD8+ T cells from PBMCs, taken from culture after CMV antigen stimulation. The receptor set was obtained from a human donor in good health (CMV status not recorded). Some clones in this sample may be carry-over from other donors' samples.

The chain employs TRBV15 and TRBJ2-7, with D possibly being TRBD2 (5 bases). The V and J ends lost 0 bases and 4 bases respectively, with 13 bases between them. Germline loops: CDR1 LNHNV, CDR2 YYDKDF (reference sequence). CDR3 size: 15 residues. The chain's CDR3 is CATSRDTGIFYEQYV. The CDR3 nucleotides are TGTGCCACCAGCAGAGATACCGGGATATTTTACGAGCAGTACGTC.

The chain is built from TRBV4-1 and TRBJ1-6, with 9 positions matching TRBD1. V shed 0 bases, J shed 10 bases, and the junction held 10 bases outside the gene matches. CDR1 is MGHRA, CDR2 YSYEKL, per germline. The CDR3 is 17 amino acids. The CDR3: CASSQDGAPGQGSPLHF. The CDR3 DNA reads as TGCGCCAGCAGCCAAGATGGGGCTCCGGGACAGGGATCACCCCTCCACTTT.

This chain links TRBV6-5 with TRBJ2-7; possible D gene TRBD1, 6 bases. V was shortened by 6 bases and J by 3 bases, with 12 bases between the two germline ends. Per germline, CDR1 MNHEY and CDR2 SVGAGI. CDR3 size: 13 residues. The CDR3 reads CASRPQGVYEQYV. CDR3 DNA: TGTGCCAGCAGACCACAGGGTGTCTACGAGCAGTACGTC.

This clonotype showed up many times. The genes are TRBV7-6 and TRBJ2-1, with D perhaps matching TRBD1 or TRBD2 (5 bases each). CDR1 is SGHVS and CDR2 is FNYEAQ in the germline V gene. The CDR3 has 15 residues. Trimming removed 0 bases from V and 12 bases from J, with 18 bases in between. For the CDR3, the DNA is TGTGCCAGCAGCTTAGCTGGGGACGGTCAAGGAGGGCAGTTCTTC. This sequence encodes CASSLAGDGQGGQFF.

The chain carries TRBV7-8 and TRBJ1-4; D remains unclear. Germline V gene lookup returns CDR1 SGHVS and CDR2 FQNEAQ. Trimming removed 0 bases from V and 8 bases from J, with 13 bases in between. The CDR3 length is 15 residues. CDR3 DNA sequence: TGTGCCAGCAGCTTAGCGCGGAGGGTTGGGGAAAAACTGTTTTTT. Amino acid sequence: CASSLARRVGEKLFF.

The chain is built from TRBV6-2 or TRBV6-3 and TRBJ2-7; unclear D gene. V was trimmed by 0 bases and J by 0 bases, leaving 12 bases between them. Germline loops: CDR1 MNHEY, CDR2 SVGEGT. The CDR3 spans 16 residues. The CDR3 sequence: CASSYSGLRSSYEQYV. The CDR3 bases are TGTGCCAGCAGTTACTCAGGCCTCCGGAGCTCCTACGAGCAGTACGTC.

The chain joins TRBV29-1 to TRBJ2-2; no reliable D call. This CDR3 has 14 residues. The V end was cut by 0 bases, the J end by 0 bases, with 5 bases between. Germline CDR1 is SQVTM and CDR2 is ANQGSEA. The CDR3 DNA reads TGCAGCGTTGAAGAGCTCTCGAACACCGGGGAGCTGTTTTTT. This sequence encodes CSVEELSNTGELFF.

The chain recombines TRBV12-3 or TRBV12-4 with TRBJ1-5, with D possibly TRBD1 on 6 matching bases. Trimming left V 2 bases short and J 4 bases short, with 15 bases between. The CDR3 sequence is 16 residues long. This CDR3 reads CASSLSWGPGNQPQHF. The CDR3 DNA sequence: TGTGCCAGCAGTTTAAGTTGGGGGCCGGGAAATCAGCCCCAGCATTTT.

V is TRBV10-3 and J is TRBJ1-2; no reliable D call. V was clipped by 0 bases and J by 6 bases, with 5 bases between them. CDR3 length: 12 amino acids. The germline gives CDR1 ENHRY, CDR2 SYGVKD. CDR3 sequence (DNA): TGTGCCATCAGTGAGTCCCCTGATGGCTACACCTTC. It encodes CAISESPDGYTF.

This chain links TRBV6-2 or TRBV6-3 with TRBJ1-5; the match to TRBD1 covers 7 bases. CDR3 length equals 15 residues. Germline V CDR1 and CDR2: MNHEY, SVGEGT. The V segment lost 6 bases and the J segment 7 bases; nucleotides outside the gene matches: 12. CDR3 amino acids: CASSPLDRTGQPQHF. In nucleotides, the CDR3 is TGTGCCAGCAGCCCACTGGACAGGACTGGCCAGCCCCAGCATTTT.

The gene calls are TRBV14 and TRBJ2-1; 11 bases fit TRBD2. The germline V gene encodes CDR1 SGHDN and CDR2 FVKESK. Unmatched junction bases numbered 10, after V lost 0 bases and J lost 6 bases. The CDR3 length is 18 residues. The CDR3 nucleotides read TGTGCCAGCAGCCAAGATTTAGCGGGGGGGCCCCTCGGCAATGAGCAGTTCTTC. It codes for CASSQDLAGGPLGNEQFF.

This clonotype was seen at least ten times. The chain carries TRBV6-5 and TRBJ2-3; 14 bases match TRBD2. J was trimmed by 4 bases and V by 0 bases; bases with no gene match: 15. CDR3 size: 21 residues. Germline V gives CDR1 MNHEY, CDR2 SVGAGI. The CDR3 nucleotides are TGTGCCAGCAGTTACTCGGTCCGACTAGCGGGGGGGCCCGACGGTCCAGATACGCAGTATTTT. Its protein product is CASSYSVRLAGGPDGPDTQYF.

This clonotype was seen only a few times. The genes are TRBV7-9 and TRBJ1-2; no clear D gene. Looked up from germline, CDR1 is SEHNR and CDR2 is FQNEAQ (reference sequence). The CDR3 runs to 17 residues. Trimming removed 2 bases at V and 1 base at J, with 17 bases between. CDR3 in DNA: TGTGCCAGCAGCTTAAGGTCAGACCTCCGGGTTAACTATGGCTACACCTTC. As protein: CASSLRSDLRVNYGYTF.

This clonotype was found a few times. CDR3 loop: CASSPPIREQYF. Written as DNA, the CDR3 is TGTGCCAGCTCACCACCTATACGTGAGCAGTACTTC. This rearrangement joins TRBV18 to TRBJ2-7; D gene unclear. The V end was cut by 0 bases, the J end by 7 bases, with 7 bases between. The CDR3 spans 12 residues. CDR1 is KGHSH and CDR2 is LQKENI in the germline V gene. Together with reference TRBV18 and TRBJ2-7, the CDR3 gives the full variable domain: NAGVMQNPRHLVRRRGQEARLRCSPMKGHSHVYWYRQLPEEGLKFMVYLQKENIIDESGMPKERFSAEFPKEGPSILRIQQVVRGDSAAYFCASSPPIREQYFGPGTRLTVT.